Below, one TCR beta chain is given with its context. The antigen remains unidentified. Amplification used 60 Vbeta primers and 13 Jbeta primers. Only in-frame clones appear in the TCRdb table, and some are missing; sequencing was by immunoSEQ multiplex PCR. The data contain approximately 200,000 clones, approximately 85% of them singletons. This sample stems from a study of cytomegalovirus exposure and HLA in healthy donors. CDR1 SGDLS and CDR2 YYNGEE come from the germline V gene. Trimming shortened V by 0 bases and J by 4 bases, and 8 bases separated the two germline ends. The CDR3 is 13 amino acids. Points from the study as a whole: A later analysis reportedly identified an Asian-associated ancestry cluster as carrying fewer N-insertions than the roughly 700-donor mean.

The source material was PBMCs. This TCR derives from a girl aged 5-17 years in good health and CMV-seropositive. The rearrangement uses TRBV9 and TRBJ2-7, with D tentatively TRBD1 (6 bases). CDR3 coding DNA: TGTGCCAGCAGCGTAGCCCAGGGGTACGAGCAGTACTTC. Protein sequence: CASSVAQGYEQYF.